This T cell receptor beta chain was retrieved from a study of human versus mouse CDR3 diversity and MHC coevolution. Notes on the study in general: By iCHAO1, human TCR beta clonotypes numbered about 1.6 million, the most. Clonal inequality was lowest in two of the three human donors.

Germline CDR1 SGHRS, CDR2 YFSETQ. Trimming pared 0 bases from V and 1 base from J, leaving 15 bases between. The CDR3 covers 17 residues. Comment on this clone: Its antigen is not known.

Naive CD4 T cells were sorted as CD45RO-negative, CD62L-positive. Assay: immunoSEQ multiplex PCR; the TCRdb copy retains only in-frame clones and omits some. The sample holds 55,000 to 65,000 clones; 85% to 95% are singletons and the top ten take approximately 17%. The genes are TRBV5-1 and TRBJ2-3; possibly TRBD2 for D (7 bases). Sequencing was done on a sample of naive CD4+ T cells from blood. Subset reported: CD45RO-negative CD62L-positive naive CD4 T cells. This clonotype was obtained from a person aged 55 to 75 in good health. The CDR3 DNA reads TGCGCCAGCAGCTTGGGACCCAGGGGAGGGGGCACAGATACGCAGTATTTT. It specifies CASSLGPRGGGTDTQYF. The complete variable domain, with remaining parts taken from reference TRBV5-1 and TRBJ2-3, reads KAGVTQTPRYLIKTRGQQVTLSCSPISGHRSVSWYQQTPGQGLQFLFEYFSETQRNKGNFPGRFSGRQFSNSRSEMNVSTLELGDSALYLCASSLGPRGGGTDTQYFGPGTRLTVL.